This T cell receptor (beta chain) was retrieved from a study of beta chain features in type 1 diabetes. Study observations and caveats: There was a possibility that cDNA sequencing over-represented cells with high TCR expression. Among patients with Type 1 diabetes, TCRB CDR3s were moderately but significantly shorter in every one of the four CD4+ subsets.

It was via CD45RO/CCR7/CD25/CD127/CD95/CD27 that CD4+ naive, central memory, regulatory and stem cell-like memory cells were sorted. The sequenced template was cDNA made from the entire isolated RNA. TCRdb's table, derived via immunoSEQ multiplex PCR, lists solely in-frame clones and lacks some. The sample comprises approximately 340,000 clones, roughly 15% of which are singletons, and around 0.02% rests with the top ten. This clone has more than one count but fewer than ten. What it binds is unknown. The CDR3 has 16 amino acids. Germline CDR1 is PRHDT and CDR2 is FYEKMQ (reference sequence). The V and J ends lost 5 bases and 6 bases, in that order; junction bases with no gene match: 13.

This receptor was obtained from a young woman in good health. Sequenced: naive CD4+ T cells from blood. V is TRBV13 and J is TRBJ2-3; 8 bases are a match to TRBD2. The CDR3 DNA is TGTGCCAGCAGCGACAGCGGGGGCAGGCGTGAGGATACGCAGTATTTT. This sequence encodes CASSDSGGRREDTQYF.